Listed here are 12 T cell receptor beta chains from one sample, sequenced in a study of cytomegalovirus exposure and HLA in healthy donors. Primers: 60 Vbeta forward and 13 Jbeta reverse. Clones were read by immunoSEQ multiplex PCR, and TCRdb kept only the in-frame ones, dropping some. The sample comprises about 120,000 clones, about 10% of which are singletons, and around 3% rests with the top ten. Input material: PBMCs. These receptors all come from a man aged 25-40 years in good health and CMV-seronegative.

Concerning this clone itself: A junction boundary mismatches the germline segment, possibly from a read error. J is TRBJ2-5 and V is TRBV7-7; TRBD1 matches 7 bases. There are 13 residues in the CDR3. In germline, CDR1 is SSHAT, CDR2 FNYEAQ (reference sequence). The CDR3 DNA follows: TGTGCTAGCAGCTTAGAGGGGGCGGAGACCCAGTACTTC. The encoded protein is CASSLEGAETQYF. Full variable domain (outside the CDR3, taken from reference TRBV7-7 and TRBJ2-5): GAGVSQSPRYKVTKRGQDVTLRCDPISSHATLYWYQQALGQGPEFLTYFNYEAQPDKSGLPSDRFSAERPEGSISTLTIQRTEQRDSAMYRCASSLEGAETQYFGPGTRLLVL.

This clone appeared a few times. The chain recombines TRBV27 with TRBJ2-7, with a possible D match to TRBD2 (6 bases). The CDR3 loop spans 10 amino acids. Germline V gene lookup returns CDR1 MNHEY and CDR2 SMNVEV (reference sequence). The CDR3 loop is CAAGPYEQYF. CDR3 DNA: TGTGCGGCGGGGCCTTACGAGCAGTACTTC.

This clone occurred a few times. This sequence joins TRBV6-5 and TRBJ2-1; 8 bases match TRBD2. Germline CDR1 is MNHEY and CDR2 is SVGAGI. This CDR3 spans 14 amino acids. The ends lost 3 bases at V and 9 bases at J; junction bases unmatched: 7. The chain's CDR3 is CASSYSAGGREQFF. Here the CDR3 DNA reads TGTGCCAGCAGTTATAGCGCGGGGGGACGTGAGCAGTTCTTC.

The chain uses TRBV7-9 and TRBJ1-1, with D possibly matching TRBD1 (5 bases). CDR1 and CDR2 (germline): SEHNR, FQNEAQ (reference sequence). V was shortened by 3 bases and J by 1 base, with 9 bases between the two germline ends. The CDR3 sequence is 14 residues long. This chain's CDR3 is CASSFRGENTEAFF. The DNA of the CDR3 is TGTGCCAGCAGCTTTAGGGGCGAGAACACTGAAGCTTTCTTT.

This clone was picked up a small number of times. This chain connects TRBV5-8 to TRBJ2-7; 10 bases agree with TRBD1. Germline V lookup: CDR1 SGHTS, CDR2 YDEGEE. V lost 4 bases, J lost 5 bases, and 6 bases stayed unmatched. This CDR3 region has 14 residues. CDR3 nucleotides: TGTGCCAGCAGCCCGTGGGACAGGGGCCACGAGCAGTACTTC. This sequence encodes CASSPWDRGHEQYF.

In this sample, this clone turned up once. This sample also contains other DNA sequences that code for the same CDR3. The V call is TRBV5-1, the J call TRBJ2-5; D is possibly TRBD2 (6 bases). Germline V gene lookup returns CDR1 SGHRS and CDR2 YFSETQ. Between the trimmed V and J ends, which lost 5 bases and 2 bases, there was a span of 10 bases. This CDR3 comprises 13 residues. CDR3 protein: CASSGGVQETQYF. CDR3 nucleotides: TGCGCCAGCAGTGGCGGGGTACAAGAGACCCAGTACTTC. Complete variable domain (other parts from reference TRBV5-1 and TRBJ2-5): KAGVTQTPRYLIKTRGQQVTLSCSPISGHRSVSWYQQTPGQGLQFLFEYFSETQRNKGNFPGRFSGRQFSNSRSEMNVSTLELGDSALYLCASSGGVQETQYFGPGTRLLVL.

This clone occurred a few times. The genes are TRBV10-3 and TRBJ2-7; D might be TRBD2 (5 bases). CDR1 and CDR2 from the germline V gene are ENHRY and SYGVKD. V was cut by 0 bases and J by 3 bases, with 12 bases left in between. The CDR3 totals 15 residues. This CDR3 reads CAISESSSVGYEQYF. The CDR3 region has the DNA TGTGCCATCAGTGAGTCTAGTAGCGTGGGCTACGAGCAGTACTTC.

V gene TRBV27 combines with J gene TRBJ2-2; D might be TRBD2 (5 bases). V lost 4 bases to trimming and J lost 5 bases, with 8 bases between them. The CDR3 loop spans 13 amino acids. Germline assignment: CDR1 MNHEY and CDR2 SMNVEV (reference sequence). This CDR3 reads CASSSGVTGELFF. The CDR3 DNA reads TGTGCCAGCAGTTCCGGGGTGACCGGGGAGCTGTTTTTT.

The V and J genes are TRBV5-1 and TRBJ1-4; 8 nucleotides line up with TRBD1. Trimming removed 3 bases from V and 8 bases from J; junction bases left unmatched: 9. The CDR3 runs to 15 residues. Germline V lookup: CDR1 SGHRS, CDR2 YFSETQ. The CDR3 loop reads CASSSRTGREEKLFF. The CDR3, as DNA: TGCGCCAGCAGCTCCCGGACAGGGAGGGAAGAAAAACTGTTTTTT.

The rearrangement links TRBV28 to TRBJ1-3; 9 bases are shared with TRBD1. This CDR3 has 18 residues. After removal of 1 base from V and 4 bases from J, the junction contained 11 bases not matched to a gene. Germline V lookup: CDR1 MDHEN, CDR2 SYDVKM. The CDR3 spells CASSLSGFRDRVGNTIYF. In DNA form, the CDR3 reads TGTGCCAGCAGTTTATCGGGATTCCGGGACAGGGTGGGAAACACCATATATTTT.

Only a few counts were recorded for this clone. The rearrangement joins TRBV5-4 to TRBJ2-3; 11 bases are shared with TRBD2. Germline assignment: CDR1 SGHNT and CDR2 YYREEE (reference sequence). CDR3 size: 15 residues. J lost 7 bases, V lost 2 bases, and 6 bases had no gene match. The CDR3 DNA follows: TGTGCCAGCAGCTTCCTAGCGGGGGGTCTCAATACGCAGTATTTT. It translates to CASSFLAGGLNTQYF.

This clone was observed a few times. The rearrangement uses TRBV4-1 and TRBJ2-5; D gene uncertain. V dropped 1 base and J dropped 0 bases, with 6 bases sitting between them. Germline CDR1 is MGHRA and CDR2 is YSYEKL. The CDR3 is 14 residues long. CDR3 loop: CASSQVLYQETQYF. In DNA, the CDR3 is TGCGCCAGCAGCCAAGTACTGTACCAAGAGACCCAGTACTTC.